Shown below are 9 T cell receptor beta chains from a single sample sequenced in a study of shared T cell receptors in the human thymus. Produced via immunoSEQ multiplex PCR; TCRdb's table is partial and in-frame only. The sample consists of hundreds of thousands of clones, approximately 80% of them appearing once. The same sample was also used in a study of human thymus T cells.

The source material was thymocytes. These receptors all stem from a boy in the first two years of life with a congenital heart defect.

The rearrangement uses TRBV5-4 and TRBJ2-7; TRBD1 matches 7 bases. The V gene end was trimmed by 5 bases and the J gene end by 4 bases; junction bases not matched to a gene: 9. Germline CDR1 reads SGHNT; CDR2 reads YYREEE (reference sequence). The CDR3 has 14 residues. CDR3 region: CASSASGQVYEQYF. CDR3 sequence (DNA): TGTGCCAGCAGTGCGTCCGGACAGGTGTACGAGCAGTACTTC.

The chain joins TRBV4-1 to TRBJ2-1; 7 positions agree with TRBD1. Looked up from germline, CDR1 is MGHRA and CDR2 is YSYEKL. The CDR3 has 16 residues. V lost 6 bases, J lost 5 bases, and 13 bases stayed unmatched. The CDR3 region is CASSSSPGQQNNEQFF. The CDR3 DNA sequence: TGCGCCAGCAGTTCTAGTCCGGGACAGCAAAACAATGAGCAGTTCTTC.

This clone has more than one count but fewer than ten. This sequence joins TRBV28 and TRBJ2-1, with TRBD1 matching 10 bases. J was trimmed by 7 bases and V by 6 bases; bases with no gene match: 9. The CDR3 extends over 15 amino acids. The germline CDR1 and CDR2 sequences are MDHEN and SYDVKM. Written as DNA, the CDR3 is TGTGCCAGCAGCCGACAAGGACAGGGGGAGAATGAGCAGTTCTTC. Its translation: CASSRQGQGENEQFF.

This clone was seen just once. J is TRBJ2-1 and V is TRBV14; 9 positions agree with TRBD2. Per the germline V gene, CDR1 is SGHDN and CDR2 is FVKESK. V trimming: 6 bases; J trimming: 4 bases; junction bases outside the gene matches: 7. The CDR3 sequence is 15 residues long. CDR3 residues: CASSRVSGSYNEQFF. As DNA, the CDR3 is TGTGCCAGCAGTCGAGTTAGCGGGAGTTACAATGAGCAGTTCTTC.

This clone was seen a single time. The chain employs TRBV19 and TRBJ2-7, with 7 nucleotides matching TRBD1. The CDR3 spans 15 residues. Germline CDR1 LNHDA, CDR2 SQIVND (reference sequence). The trim removed 4 bases at V and 3 bases at J, leaving 9 bases unmatched. The CDR3 nucleotides are TGTGCCAGTAGTACCCCGGGACAGCGCGTCTACGAGCAGTACTTC. It encodes CASSTPGQRVYEQYF. Variable domain in full (rest from reference TRBV19 and TRBJ2-7): DGGITQSPKYLFRKEGQNVTLSCEQNLNHDAMYWYRQDPGQGLRLIYYSQIVNDFQKGDIAEGYSVSREKKESFPLTVTSAQKNPTAFYLCASSTPGQRVYEQYFGPGTRLTVT.

The V call is TRBV30, the J call TRBJ2-3; 12 bases agree with TRBD2. CDR3 length: 15 amino acids. Germline CDR1 GTSNPN, CDR2 SVGIG (reference sequence). Losses at the gene ends were 7 bases for V and 4 bases for J; bases not matched to a gene: 9. The DNA of the CDR3 is TGTGCCTCCCCGGGAACTAGCGGGAGGTCAGATACGCAGTATTTT. It translates to CASPGTSGRSDTQYF.

The chain uses TRBV30 and TRBJ2-1; D is perhaps TRBD2 (6 bases). Germline V gene data show CDR1 as GTSNPN and CDR2 as SVGIG (reference sequence). V dropped 2 bases and J dropped 2 bases, with 16 bases sitting between them. The CDR3 has 16 amino acids. CDR3 nucleotides: TGTGCCTGGAGTATTAGGCAAGGAGGGACCTACAATGAGCAGTTCTTC. Its translation: CAWSIRQGGTYNEQFF.

The genes are TRBV6-1 and TRBJ2-2; 13 bases are a match to TRBD2. The CDR3 runs to 16 residues. Germline CDR1 MNHNS, CDR2 SASEGT. J gave up 6 bases and V 4 bases, and 5 bases lay outside the gene matches. CDR3 DNA: TGTGCCAGCAGTGGGACTAGCGGGAGATTCCCCGGGGAGCTGTTTTTT. As protein: CASSGTSGRFPGELFF.

With regard to this clone: At the DNA level, this CDR3 is encoded by other sequences in the same sample as well. The rearrangement joins TRBV4-2 to TRBJ2-5; 10 nucleotides match TRBD2. The length of the CDR3 is 16 residues. Looked up from germline, CDR1 is LGHNA and CDR2 is YNFKEQ. V lost 0 bases to trimming and J lost 5 bases; unmatched junction nucleotides: 6. CDR3 sequence reads: CASSQDGAGGQETQYF. The DNA of the CDR3 is TGTGCCAGCAGCCAAGATGGAGCGGGAGGGCAGGAGACCCAGTACTTC.